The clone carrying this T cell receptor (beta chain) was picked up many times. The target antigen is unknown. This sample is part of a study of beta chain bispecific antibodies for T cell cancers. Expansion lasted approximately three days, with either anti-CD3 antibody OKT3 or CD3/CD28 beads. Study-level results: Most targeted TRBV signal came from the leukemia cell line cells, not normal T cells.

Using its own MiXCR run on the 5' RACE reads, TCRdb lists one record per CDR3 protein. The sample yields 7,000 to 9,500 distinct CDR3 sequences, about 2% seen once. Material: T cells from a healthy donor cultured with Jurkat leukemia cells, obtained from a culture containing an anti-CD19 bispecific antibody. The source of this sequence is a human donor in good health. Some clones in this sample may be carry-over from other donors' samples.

The CDR3 DNA reads as TGTGCCACAGCCCCAGGGACATTAAACACTGAAGCTTTCTTT. Protein: CATAPGTLNTEAFF. The J gene is TRBJ1-1, the V gene TRBV10-3; perhaps TRBD1 as D (6 bases). The CDR3 spans 14 residues. Germline V gene lookup returns CDR1 ENHRY and CDR2 SYGVKD. V lost 10 bases and J 2 bases, leaving 17 bases between the germline ends.